The 18 T cell receptor beta chains below come from one sample, sequenced in a study of cytomegalovirus exposure and HLA in healthy donors. PCR involved 60 Vbeta and 13 Jbeta primers. The table came from immunoSEQ multiplex PCR; TCRdb's copy has only in-frame clones and leaves some out. The sample yields some 150,000 clones, roughly 84% seen once. Sample: PBMCs. The receptors were gathered from a boy younger than 10 in good health and CMV-seronegative.

The genes are TRBV9 and TRBJ2-5; 9 nucleotides agree with TRBD1. The length of the CDR3 is 15 residues. Trimming took 3 bases from V and 11 from J; bases not matched to a gene: 14. Germline V gene lookup returns CDR1 SGDLS and CDR2 YYNGEE. The CDR3 sequence: CASSGFGTGPGEQYF. CDR3 sequence (DNA): TGTGCCAGCAGCGGTTTCGGGACAGGGCCGGGAGAGCAGTACTTC.

The chain combines TRBV4-3 with TRBJ2-7; the match to TRBD1 covers 8 bases. Germline values: CDR1 LGHNA, CDR2 YSLEER. This CDR3 contains 13 residues. V lost 1 base to trimming and J lost 9 bases; unmatched junction nucleotides: 5. CDR3 sequence: CASSQGQGSWQYF. DNA of the CDR3: TGCGCCAGCAGCCAAGGACAGGGGTCATGGCAGTACTTC.

The rearrangement uses TRBV28 and TRBJ2-5; the D gene is possibly TRBD2 (6 bases). Trimming pared 9 bases from V and 7 bases from J, leaving 24 bases between. Germline CDR1 and CDR2: MDHEN and SYDVKM. This CDR3 comprises 15 residues. The CDR3 loop reads CASSALTGLLVTQYF. For the CDR3, the DNA is TGTGCCAGTTCAGCTCTGACGGGACTCCTCGTGACCCAGTACTTC.

The rearrangement links TRBV5-1 to TRBJ1-1; the D is unclear. V lost 0 bases and J lost 1, with 10 bases in between. The CDR3 extends over 15 amino acids. Germline CDR1 and CDR2: SGHRS and YFSETQ. In nucleotides, the CDR3 is TGCGCCAGCAGCTTGGGGGCCCTGGGGAACACTGAAGCTTTCTTT. Translation gives CASSLGALGNTEAFF.

The chain joins TRBV7-6 to TRBJ2-1; 8 positions match TRBD2. Germline V gives CDR1 SGHVS, CDR2 FNYEAQ. V was clipped by 5 bases and J by 4 bases; unmatched bases: 7. The CDR3 length is 15 residues. DNA of the CDR3: TGTGCCAGCAGCCCCGAGCGGGAGATTTACAATGAGCAGTTCTTC. Translating it yields CASSPEREIYNEQFF.

The genes are TRBV11-3 and TRBJ1-1; 8 bases are a match to TRBD1. The CDR3 is made up of 16 amino acids. With V trimmed by 5 bases and J by 5 bases, 13 bases remained unmatched. CDR1 and CDR2 from the germline V gene are SGHNT and YENEEA. In DNA, the CDR3 is TGTGCCAGCAGCCCGGCAGGAGACAGGGGCGATACTGAAGCTTTCTTT. Its translation is CASSPAGDRGDTEAFF.

This clone was found a few times. The chain employs TRBV10-2 and TRBJ2-3; 10 positions match TRBD2. V trimming: 5 bases; J trimming: 1 base; junction bases outside the gene matches: 3. Per the germline V gene, CDR1 is WSHSY and CDR2 is SAAADI. The CDR3 runs to 15 residues. This CDR3 is CASSTGLAGTDTQYF. In nucleotides, the CDR3 is TGCGCCAGCAGTACCGGACTAGCGGGCACAGATACGCAGTATTTT.

CDR3 sequence (DNA): TGTGCCAGCAGCGACAGGGAACAGGAGACCCAGTACTTC. Encoded protein: CASSDREQETQYF. The chain uses TRBV2 and TRBJ2-5, with TRBD1 matching over 7 bases. CDR1 SNHLY and CDR2 FYNNEI come from the germline V gene. V was pared by 6 bases and J by 5 bases, with 6 bases of the junction left unmatched. CDR3 length: 13 amino acids.

The chain couples TRBV25-1 to TRBJ1-2, with 7 bases aligning to TRBD1. The CDR3 length is 14 residues. The V gene's germline CDR1 is MGHDK and CDR2 SYGVNS. J was trimmed by 4 bases and V by 2 bases; bases with no gene match: 4. The CDR3 here is CASSERSGGYGYTF. The CDR3 nucleotides are TGTGCCAGCAGTGAAAGGTCAGGGGGCTATGGCTACACCTTC.

The chain combines TRBV15 with TRBJ2-5; no clear D gene. The CDR3 is 15 residues long. Trimming stripped 0 bases from V and 2 bases from J, with 10 bases between. CDR1 and CDR2 (germline): LNHNV, YYDKDF (reference sequence). The CDR3 bases are TGTGCCACCAGCAGAGATCCTACGAAGCAAGAGACCCAGTACTTC. Protein: CATSRDPTKQETQYF.

The rearrangement links TRBV4-1 to TRBJ1-5; a weak D match, TRBD1 (5 bases). The CDR3 is 17 amino acids. CDR1 is MGHRA, CDR2 YSYEKL, per germline. V lost 3 bases and J lost 8, with 23 bases in between. This CDR3 is CASSQVTPLAGKEPQHF. The CDR3, as DNA: TGCGCCAGCAGCCAGGTTACCCCCCTGGCAGGGAAGGAGCCCCAGCATTTT.

The chain couples TRBV6-5 to TRBJ1-6, with 9 bases identical to TRBD1. V shed 6 bases and J 10 bases; nucleotides not matched to a gene: 7. Looked up from germline, CDR1 is MNHEY and CDR2 is SVGAGI. The CDR3 spans 14 residues. Here the CDR3 reads CASRPGTGRSPLHF. The CDR3 DNA is TGTGCCAGCAGACCCGGGACAGGGAGATCACCCCTCCACTTT.

The chain carries TRBV7-9 and TRBJ1-2; 10 nucleotides align to TRBD1. With 5 bases clipped from V and 5 bases from J, the junction kept 14 bases outside the gene matches. This CDR3 has 17 residues. Germline V gene lookup returns CDR1 SEHNR and CDR2 FQNEAQ (reference sequence). The CDR3 loop reads CASSRIGTGAFNYGYTF. In DNA form, the CDR3 reads TGTGCCAGCAGCAGAATAGGGACAGGGGCCTTTAATTATGGCTACACCTTC. Combining the CDR3 with reference TRBV7-9 and TRBJ1-2 gives the whole variable domain DTGVSQNPRHKITKRGQNVTFRCDPISEHNRLYWYRQTLGQGPEFLTYFQNEAQLEKSRLLSDRFSAERPKGSFSTLEIQRTEQGDSAMYLCASSRIGTGAFNYGYTFGSGTRLTVV.

This clone was found once. The rearrangement uses TRBV7-9 and TRBJ2-1, with 12 bases that match TRBD2. Germline lookup yields CDR1 SEHNR and CDR2 FQNEAQ (reference sequence). The CDR3 covers 15 residues. With V trimmed by 5 bases and J by 6 bases, 5 bases remained unmatched. The CDR3 is CASSARTSGANEQFF. The DNA of the CDR3 is TGTGCCAGCAGCGCGAGGACTAGCGGGGCCAATGAGCAGTTCTTC.

CDR3 in DNA: TGTGCCAGCAGTTTATCAGTGGAGACCTATGGCTACACCTTC. Protein product: CASSLSVETYGYTF. This chain connects TRBV28 to TRBJ1-2, with unresolved D. Germline loops: CDR1 MDHEN, CDR2 SYDVKM. This CDR3 has 14 amino acids. V gave up 1 base and J gave up 4 bases, with 10 bases separating them.

The chain employs TRBV27 and TRBJ1-5, with 9 bases fitting TRBD1. From germline, CDR1 is MNHEY and CDR2 SMNVEV (reference sequence). V was pared by 1 base and J by 1 base, with 8 bases of the junction left unmatched. The CDR3 extends over 18 amino acids. In DNA form, the CDR3 reads TGTGCCAGCAGTTTATTTAGTATGGGACAGGGAAGCAATCAGCCCCAGCATTTT. The encoded protein is CASSLFSMGQGSNQPQHF.

CDR3 nucleotide sequence: TGCGCCAGCAGCCCAACAAAACAGGGCTCCTACAATGAGCAGTTCTTC. This translates into CASSPTKQGSYNEQFF. The chain uses TRBV5-1 and TRBJ2-1, with a possible D match to TRBD1 (6 bases). CDR1 is SGHRS, CDR2 YFSETQ, per germline. The CDR3 has 16 residues. Trimming cost V 4 bases and J 0 bases, with 14 bases left between them.

V gene TRBV4-1 combines with J gene TRBJ1-1; tentative D call: TRBD1 (5 bases). Per germline, CDR1 MGHRA and CDR2 YSYEKL. Trimming stripped 0 bases from V and 0 bases from J, with 8 bases between. The CDR3 is 15 residues long. In DNA, the CDR3 is TGCGCCAGCAGCCAAGAGGCGACAGTGAACACTGAAGCTTTCTTT. Its translation is CASSQEATVNTEAFF.